This T cell receptor beta chain was identified during a study of cytomegalovirus exposure and HLA in healthy donors. Whole-study context: Of 300 to 500 genotyped donors, approximately 80% clustered with self-reported Caucasian donors.

Whole-study results and caveats: Later analysis reportedly placed an Asian-associated ancestry cluster below the roughly 690-donor mean in N-insertions.

Both 60 Vbeta primers and 13 Jbeta primers went into the PCR. The table came from immunoSEQ multiplex PCR; TCRdb's copy has only in-frame clones and leaves some out. This sample has around 230,000 clones, with around 79% found just once. In regard to this clone: Its antigen is not known.

Germline CDR1 reads LGHNA; CDR2 reads YSLEER. This CDR3 spans 17 amino acids. Trimming took 2 bases from V and 8 from J, leaving 19 bases between them. The rearrangement joins TRBV4-3 to TRBJ1-6; D perhaps matches TRBD1 (5 bases). The TCR sequence derives from a male donor in good health and CMV-seronegative. Sequencing was carried out using PBMCs. The CDR3 nucleotides read TGCGCCAGCAGCCAAACCGGAACCAGTCCGGGGGATTCACCCCTCCACTTT. Translation: CASSQTGTSPGDSPLHF.